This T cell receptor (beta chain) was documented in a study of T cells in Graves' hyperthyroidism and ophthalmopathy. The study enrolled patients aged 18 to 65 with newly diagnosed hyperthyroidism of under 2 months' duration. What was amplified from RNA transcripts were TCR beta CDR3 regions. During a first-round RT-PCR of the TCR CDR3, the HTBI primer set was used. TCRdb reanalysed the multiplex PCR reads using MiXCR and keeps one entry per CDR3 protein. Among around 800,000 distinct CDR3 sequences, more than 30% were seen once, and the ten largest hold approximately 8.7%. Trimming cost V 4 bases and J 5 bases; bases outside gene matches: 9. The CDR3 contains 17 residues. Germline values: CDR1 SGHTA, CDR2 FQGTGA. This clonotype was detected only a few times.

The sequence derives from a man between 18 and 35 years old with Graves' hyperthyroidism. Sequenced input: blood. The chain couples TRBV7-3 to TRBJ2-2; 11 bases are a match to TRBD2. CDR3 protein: CASSSVAGGPGTGELFF. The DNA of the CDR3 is TGTGCCAGCAGCTCCGTAGCGGGAGGGCCCGGAACCGGGGAGCTGTTTTTT.